Sequencing of this TCR beta chain was carried out in a study of blood T cells in healthy people across ages. General study points: Roughly linearly, TCR beta diversity per million T cells fell as age increased.

The use of a sample-barcoded 5' primer and a J-beta primer mix characterized a second PCR of roughly 7 to 11 cycles. A tag from a template-switch adaptor with 12 random nucleotides marked each cDNA molecule. A single record per CDR3 protein comes from TCRdb applying MiXCR to the 5' RACE reads. In the table there are about 1.4 million distinct CDR3 sequences, approximately 63% of which are singletons. A word on this clonotype: The antigen remains undetermined.

The CDR3 runs 14 residues. Germline CDR1 MNHNS, CDR2 SASEGT. Trimming cost V 6 bases and J 3 bases; bases outside gene matches: 8. The sequence was collected from a man between 18 and 29 years old in good health. The sample was blood. This chain uses TRBV6-1 with TRBJ2-7, with 7 bases aligning to TRBD1. CDR3 protein: CASRTTGFDYEQYF. CDR3 bases: TGTGCCAGCAGGACGACAGGGTTCGACTACGAGCAGTACTTC.